Listed below are T cell receptor beta chains from one sample, sequenced in a study of memory CD4+ T cells and cytomegalovirus serostatus. Method: immunoSEQ multiplex PCR; TCRdb's copy keeps in-frame clones and lacks some. The data contain about 44,000 clones, less than 85% of them singletons. Sequencing was carried out using memory CD4+ T cells from blood. The receptors shown here come from an adult in good health and CMV-seronegative. Both conserved end residues are trimmed from each CDR3. Fields, in order: J gene, V gene, CDR3 protein.

TRBJ2-1	TRBV11-3	ASSIDQGSYNEQF
TRBJ2-1	TRBV7-2	ASSLTVYNEQF
TRBJ1-3	TRBV9	ASSGQVGNTIY
TRBJ2-1	TRBV2	ASTSDLSPPQF
TRBJ1-2	TRBV2	ASIGQGSYGYT
TRBJ2-1	TRBV11-3	ASSMGPSGGRSYNEQF
TRBJ1-1	TRBV2	ASSTDLERAF
TRBJ1-1	TRBV6-6	ASSYGEGLEAF
TRBJ2-3	TRBV5-1	ASSAGTDTQY
TRBJ1-2	TRBV7-9	ASSDWTGVSYGYT